Listed below are T cell receptor beta chains from one sample, sequenced in a study of T cell clones after liver transplantation. Using immunoSEQ multiplex PCR, the repertoire was profiled, and TCRdb retains in-frame clones only, with some absent. The repertoire holds about 75,000 clones, with 84% as singletons. This material consisted of CD4+ T cells from blood, taken about 50 months after liver transplant. The receptors here all came from a human patient who received a liver transplant. Some T cells may be provided by the graft donor. The CDR3 runs from the conserved cysteine through the conserved F or W. The D gene is left open where the match is weak. Only some rows state a clone size, as once, few, many or a class for expanded clones.

>NA|TRBV28|TRBD2|TRBJ2-1
CASRPAGEIYNEQFF
TGTGCCAGCCGTCCAGCGGGGGAGATATACAATGAGCAGTTCTTC
>NA|TRBV19|NA|TRBJ1-4
CASSETVSTNEKLFF
TGTGCCAGTAGTGAGACAGTCTCAACTAATGAAAAACTGTTTTTT
>NA|TRBV27|TRBD1|TRBJ1-1
CASWGDRENTEAFF
TGTGCCAGCTGGGGGGACAGAGAGAACACTGAAGCTTTCTTT
>NA|TRBV29-1|TRBD2|TRBJ2-1
CSVNTILAAYNEQFF
TGCAGCGTGAACACAATACTAGCGGCTTACAATGAGCAGTTCTTC
>NA|TRBV19|TRBD2|TRBJ2-3
CASSTTSGAWDTQYF
TGTGCCAGTAGTACGACTAGCGGGGCGTGGGATACGCAGTATTTT
>NA|TRBV7-9|NA|TRBJ1-5
CASSLMSDSNQPQHF
TGTGCCAGCAGCTTAATGTCCGATAGCAATCAGCCCCAGCATTTT
>once|TRBV5-6|TRBD1|TRBJ1-1
CASSYRGGAFF
TGTGCCAGCAGCTACAGGGGTGGAGCTTTCTTT
>NA|TRBV28|NA|TRBJ2-7
CASSLGHEQYF
TGTGCCAGCAGTTTAGGGCACGAGCAGTACTTC
>NA|TRBV18|TRBD1|TRBJ2-5
CASSPGTGETQYF
TGTGCCAGCTCACCAGGGACAGGCGAGACCCAGTACTTC
>NA|TRBV7-9|TRBD1|TRBJ2-2
CASSAQGGNTGELFF
TGTGCCAGCAGCGCACAGGGGGGGAACACCGGGGAGCTGTTTTTT
>NA|TRBV28|TRBD2|TRBJ2-1
CASSDPSGTAANEQFF
TGTGCCAGCAGTGACCCTAGCGGGACCGCGGCCAATGAGCAGTTCTTC
>NA|TRBV28|NA|TRBJ2-7
CASVATTYEQYF
TGTGCCAGCGTAGCGACTACCTACGAGCAGTACTTC
>NA|TRBV11-3|TRBD2|TRBJ2-1
CASSLGGGWGNEQFF
TGTGCCAGCAGCCTCGGGGGAGGGTGGGGTAATGAGCAGTTCTTC
>once|TRBV9|NA|TRBJ1-6
CASSARNSPLHF
TGTGCCAGCAGCGCCCGCAACTCACCCCTCCACTTT
>NA|TRBV28|TRBD2|TRBJ2-5
CASSLTGLSGRGETQYF
TGTGCCAGCAGTTTAACAGGGTTAAGCGGGAGGGGAGAGACCCAGTACTTC
>NA|TRBV2|NA|TRBJ2-2
CASSDSRELFF
TGTGCCAGCAGTGATAGCAGGGAGCTGTTTTTT
>NA|TRBV7-9|TRBD2|TRBJ2-3
CASSLVLAARTDTQYF
TGTGCCAGCAGCTTAGTACTAGCGGCTAGGACAGATACGCAGTATTTT
>once|TRBV2|TRBD1|TRBJ2-6
CASSGTGGSSGANVLTF
TGTGCCAGCAGTGGGACAGGGGGTTCCTCTGGGGCCAACGTCCTGACTTTC
>NA|TRBV7-2|NA|TRBJ2-6
CASSLPSGTSNVLTF
TGTGCCAGCAGCTTGCCATCCGGGACATCCAACGTCCTGACTTTC
>NA|TRBV7-3|TRBD2|TRBJ2-3
CASSSGLAGNTDTQYF
TGTGCCAGCAGCTCTGGACTAGCGGGAAACACAGATACGCAGTATTTT
>once|TRBV9|NA|TRBJ2-2
CASSPRGTGNTGELFF
TGTGCCAGCAGCCCCCGGGGGACCGGGAACACCGGGGAGCTGTTTTTT
>NA|TRBV7-6|NA|TRBJ2-2
CASSSGPWTMNTGELFF
TGTGCCAGCAGCTCCGGACCTTGGACAATGAACACCGGGGAGCTGTTTTTT
>medium-sized|TRBV12-1|NA|TRBJ2-7
CASSLMISGSAAYEQYF
TGTGCCAGCAGCCTGATGATTAGCGGGAGCGCAGCCTACGAGCAGTACTTC
>NA|TRBV20-1|NA|TRBJ1-1
CSARDHGEAFF
TGCAGTGCTAGAGACCACGGTGAAGCTTTCTTT
>NA|TRBV6-6|TRBD1|TRBJ2-2
CASIGQGNTGELFF
TGTGCCAGCATCGGACAGGGGAACACCGGGGAGCTGTTTTTT
>once|TRBV5-1|NA|TRBJ1-4
CASSLEAGVTPPHEKLFF
TGCGCCAGCAGCTTGGAGGCAGGGGTTACCCCTCCTCATGAAAAACTGTTTTTT
>NA|TRBV2|NA|TRBJ2-5
CASGDSYGTQYF
TGTGCCTCGGGGGACTCATATGGGACCCAGTACTTC
>NA|TRBV7-2|NA|TRBJ2-7
CASSLFWGPPEQYF
TGTGCCAGCAGCTTATTCTGGGGGCCGCCGGAGCAGTACTTC
>NA|TRBV4-1|NA|TRBJ1-4
CASSQELRREKLFF
TGCGCCAGCAGCCAAGAATTGCGAAGGGAAAAACTGTTTTTT
>NA|TRBV6-5|TRBD2|TRBJ2-5
CASSWSLAAETQYF
TGTGCCAGCAGTTGGTCACTAGCGGCGGAGACCCAGTACTTC
>once|TRBV6-4|NA|TRBJ1-4
CASSDCDWATNEKLFF
TGTGCCAGCAGTGACTGCGATTGGGCAACTAATGAAAAACTGTTTTTT
>NA|TRBV29-1|NA|TRBJ1-3
CSVAGTSWGNTIYF
TGCAGCGTTGCCGGGACATCATGGGGAAACACCATATATTTT
>NA|TRBV5-6|NA|TRBJ2-5
CASSFGGWGETQYF
TGTGCCAGCAGCTTTGGGGGATGGGGGGAGACCCAGTACTTC
>NA|TRBV28|TRBD2|TRBJ2-7
CASSLAGENYEQYF
TGTGCCAGCAGTTTAGCGGGGGAAAACTACGAGCAGTACTTC
>NA|TRBV5-4|NA|TRBJ2-5
CASSLMQLETQYF
TGTGCCAGCAGCTTGATGCAGCTCGAGACCCAGTACTTC
>NA|TRBV7-3|NA|TRBJ2-2
CASKASRATGELFF
TGTGCCAGCAAAGCTAGCAGGGCCACCGGGGAGCTGTTTTTT
>NA|TRBV27|TRBD1|TRBJ1-5
CASSFGQGNNQPQHF
TGTGCCAGCAGTTTCGGACAGGGTAACAATCAGCCCCAGCATTTT
>NA|TRBV19|NA|TRBJ2-3
CASSITGTITDTQYF
TGTGCCAGTAGTATAACCGGGACGATCACAGATACGCAGTATTTT
>NA|TRBV5-1|NA|TRBJ2-3
CASSLAMVAGGKGDTQYF
TGCGCCAGCAGCTTGGCGATGGTGGCAGGGGGGAAGGGAGATACGCAGTATTTT
>NA|TRBV15|TRBD1|TRBJ1-5
CATSPMGGGGQPQHF
TGTGCCACCAGCCCAATGGGAGGGGGCGGCCAGCCCCAGCATTTT
>NA|TRBV11-3|NA|TRBJ2-1
CASSLGGHSYNEQFF
TGTGCCAGCAGCTTGGGGGGGCACTCCTACAATGAGCAGTTCTTC
>NA|TRBV5-1|TRBD1|TRBJ2-2
CASSSPDRDTGELFF
TGCGCCAGCAGCAGCCCGGACAGGGACACCGGGGAGCTGTTTTTT
>few|TRBV25-1|NA|TRBJ1-4
CASGQTTNEKLFF
TGTGCCAGCGGACAGACGACTAATGAAAAACTGTTTTTT
>NA|TRBV4-3|TRBD1|TRBJ2-2
CASSQGTGGRGELFF
TGCGCCAGCAGCCAAGGGACAGGGGGTAGGGGGGAGCTGTTTTTT
>NA|TRBV7-3|NA|TRBJ2-2
CASSSRNANTGELFF
TGTGCCAGCAGCTCCAGGAACGCGAACACCGGGGAGCTGTTTTTT
>NA|TRBV7-9|TRBD2|TRBJ2-1
CASSLLAAYNEQFF
TGTGCCAGCAGCTTACTAGCGGCCTACAATGAGCAGTTCTTC